The 28 T cell receptor beta chains below were found in one sample sequenced in a study of shared clonotypes between healthy human individuals. TCRdb keeps only in-frame clones here, not all; method: immunoSEQ multiplex PCR. The sample lists around 560,000 clones, 85% to 95% occurring once. CD45RO-negative cells were positively selected for CCR7, leaving out terminally differentiated effector memory CD45RA+ cells. Source material: naive CD8+ T cells sorted from blood. Receptor source: a woman in her twenties or thirties in good health.

This chain joins TRBV6-6 and TRBJ2-5, with unresolved D. The ends were cut back, 2 bases at V and 0 bases at J, with 13 bases in the middle. In germline, CDR1 is MNHNY, CDR2 SVGAGI (reference sequence). CDR3 length: 16 amino acids. This CDR3 reads CASSYTWRVNQETQYF. The CDR3 DNA reads TGTGCCAGCAGTTACACATGGAGAGTAAACCAAGAGACCCAGTACTTC.

J is TRBJ2-7 and V is TRBV7-9, with 12 bases matching TRBD1. Germline CDR1 is SEHNR and CDR2 is FQNEAQ (reference sequence). V lost 4 bases, J lost 4 bases, and 8 bases stayed unmatched. The CDR3 is 16 amino acids. The CDR3, as DNA: TGTGCCAGCAGCTCCGGTCCGGGACAGGGGGCATACGAGCAGTACTTC. Protein sequence: CASSSGPGQGAYEQYF.

This clone was seen a handful of times. V usage is TRBV19 and J usage is TRBJ2-7; maybe TRBD2 (5 bases). CDR3 length: 13 amino acids. Trimming stripped 5 bases from V and 4 bases from J, with 12 bases between. Germline V gives CDR1 LNHDA, CDR2 SQIVND (reference sequence). DNA for the CDR3: TGTGCCAGTAGTTATGGAGGAATGTACGAGCAGTACTTC. Residues: CASSYGGMYEQYF.

V is TRBV4-1 and J is TRBJ2-4, with D uncertain. The V end was cut by 0 bases, the J end by 0 bases, with 6 bases between. The germline gives CDR1 MGHRA, CDR2 YSYEKL. The CDR3 contains 15 residues. The DNA for the CDR3 is TGCGCCAGCAGCCAAGACAGACTAGCCAAAAACATTCAGTACTTC. This codes for CASSQDRLAKNIQYF.

This rearrangement joins TRBV4-1 to TRBJ2-5, with D possibly matching TRBD2 (6 bases). The J call is in doubt because the DNA end fits TRBJ2-7 better. The CDR3 runs to 14 residues. Germline CDR1 and CDR2: MGHRA and YSYEKL. The CDR3 loop reads CASSQVSAGGEQYF. The CDR3 DNA sequence: TGCGCCAGCAGCCAAGTCTCTGCCGGGGGCGAGCAGTACTTC.

CDR3: CASSLLWDRYNEQFF. In nucleotides, the CDR3 is TGTGCCAGCAGTTTATTGTGGGACAGATACAATGAGCAGTTCTTC. The chain carries TRBV27 and TRBJ2-1; 7 bases agree with TRBD1. Germline V CDR1 and CDR2: MNHEY, SMNVEV (reference sequence). V lost 1 base, J lost 4 bases, and 4 bases stayed unmatched. The length of the CDR3 is 15 residues.

The J gene is TRBJ2-1, the V gene TRBV30; D might be TRBD1 (5 bases). Germline V lookup: CDR1 GTSNPN, CDR2 SVGIG (reference sequence). There are 15 residues in the CDR3. V lost 0 bases, J lost 0 bases, and 9 bases lay in between. CDR3 DNA sequence: TGTGCCTGGAGTGTGCAAGGGGACTCCTACAATGAGCAGTTCTTC. It yields the protein CAWSVQGDSYNEQFF.

This chain links TRBV2 with TRBJ2-1; TRBD2 matches at 13 bases. The CDR3 consists of 14 residues. Unmatched junction bases numbered 6, after V lost 7 bases and J lost 9 bases. Germline V gene lookup returns CDR1 SNHLY and CDR2 FYNNEI. The CDR3, as DNA: TGTGCCAGCAACGGACTAGCGGGAGAGTTTGAGCAGTTCTTC. Translation gives CASNGLAGEFEQFF.

The CDR3 is CASSSGGHRKEKLFF. The CDR3 DNA sequence: TGTGCCAGCAGCTCCGGGGGACATAGGAAGGAAAAACTGTTTTTT. The chain combines TRBV6-5 with TRBJ1-4, with D perhaps TRBD1 (6 bases). With 6 bases removed from V and 8 bases from J, the gap between germline ends came to 19 bases. Germline loops: CDR1 MNHEY, CDR2 SVGAGI. The CDR3 extends over 15 amino acids.

The chain has TRBV27 and TRBJ1-2; a weak D match, TRBD1 (6 bases). Germline lookup yields CDR1 MNHEY and CDR2 SMNVEV (reference sequence). CDR3 length equals 13 residues. V lost 6 bases, J lost 6 bases, and 14 bases lay in between. The CDR3 DNA is TGTGCCAGCAGGCATATACAGGGAGATGGCTACACCTTC. It translates to CASRHIQGDGYTF.

Points on this clone: The identical CDR3 is also encoded by other nucleotide sequences in the sample. The J gene is TRBJ2-3, the V gene TRBV9, with D hard to call. Germline V lookup: CDR1 SGDLS, CDR2 YYNGEE. Trimming removed 4 bases at V and 2 bases at J, with 5 bases between. The CDR3 loop spans 12 amino acids. The CDR3 loop is CASSSHTDTQYF. For the CDR3, the DNA is TGTGCCAGCAGCTCTCACACAGATACGCAGTATTTT.

The chain combines TRBV4-1 with TRBJ2-2; TRBD2 matches at 12 bases. The CDR3 is made up of 16 amino acids. V shed 0 bases, J shed 6 bases, and the junction held 2 bases outside the gene matches. Germline V gene data show CDR1 as MGHRA and CDR2 as YSYEKL. CDR3 region: CASSQEASGRAGELFF. CDR3 nucleotide sequence: TGCGCCAGCAGCCAAGAGGCTAGCGGGAGGGCCGGGGAGCTGTTTTTT.

This clone has only a few counts. The chain couples TRBV10-1 to TRBJ2-7; 8 positions match TRBD1. The CDR3 spans 14 residues. Unmatched junction bases numbered 5, after V lost 3 bases and J lost 4 bases. Germline lookup yields CDR1 WNHNN and CDR2 SYGVQD (reference sequence). The CDR3 loop is CASSDQGAFYEQYF. The CDR3 nucleotides read TGCGCCAGCAGTGACCAGGGGGCGTTTTACGAGCAGTACTTC.

This chain uses TRBV13 with TRBJ2-7; D gene ambiguous. Trimming took off 1 base at V and 6 bases at J, with 10 bases between the two ends. The germline gives CDR1 PRHDT, CDR2 FYEKMQ (reference sequence). CDR3 length: 13 amino acids. CDR3 sequence (DNA): TGTGCCAGCAGCTTAGATCCAGCGCGCGAGCAGTACTTC. This encodes CASSLDPAREQYF.

The chain is built from TRBV7-8 and TRBJ1-3; 8 bases map to TRBD1. The germline CDR1 and CDR2 sequences are SGHVS and FQNEAQ. Trimming took 2 bases from V and 4 from J; bases not matched to a gene: 13. The CDR3 spans 18 residues. CDR3 in DNA: TGTGCCAGCAGCTTACAGGGGACCACGACAGGGGCAGGAAACACCATATATTTT. Translating gives CASSLQGTTTGAGNTIYF. Looking up the rest from reference TRBV7-8 and TRBJ1-3 gives the full variable domain: GAGVSQSPRYKVAKRGQDVALRCDPISGHVSLFWYQQALGQGPEFLTYFQNEAQLDKSGLPSDRFFAERPEGSVSTLKIQRTQQEDSAVYLCASSLQGTTTGAGNTIYFGEGSWLTVV.

As for this clone: The sample contains more than one DNA sequence encoding this CDR3. V gene TRBV28 combines with J gene TRBJ2-7; D remains ambiguous. V lost 1 base and J lost 0, with 4 bases in between. Per the germline V gene, CDR1 is MDHEN and CDR2 is SYDVKM. This CDR3 is 13 amino acids long. The CDR3 DNA reads as TGTGCCAGCAGTTTATCAGACTCCTACGAGCAGTACTTC. This translates into CASSLSDSYEQYF.

This clone was counted once. The V and J genes are TRBV27 and TRBJ1-2; no clear D gene. The CDR3 sequence is 14 residues long. Trimming removed 5 bases from V and 4 bases from J, with 14 bases in between. Germline CDR1 MNHEY, CDR2 SMNVEV (reference sequence). The CDR3 sequence: CASSLGPVLYGYTF. The CDR3 DNA reads TGTGCCAGCAGTCTAGGGCCAGTTCTCTATGGCTACACCTTC.

The rearrangement uses TRBV28 and TRBJ2-1; 7 positions match TRBD2. The CDR3 is made up of 12 amino acids. Germline values: CDR1 MDHEN, CDR2 SYDVKM. V gave up 5 bases and J gave up 8 bases; unmatched junction bases: 3. CDR3 sequence (DNA): TGTGCCAGCAGTCAGACTAGCCATGAGCAGTTCTTC. It is translated as CASSQTSHEQFF. Drawing the rest from reference TRBV28 and TRBJ2-1, the complete variable domain is DVKVTQSSRYLVKRTGEKVFLECVQDMDHENMFWYRQDPGLGLRLIYFSYDVKMKEKGDIPEGYSVSREKKERFSLILESASTNQTSMYLCASSQTSHEQFFGPGTRLTVL.

V usage is TRBV5-6 and J usage is TRBJ2-3; weak D call: TRBD1 (6 bases). V was clipped by 4 bases and J by 0 bases, with 24 bases between them. This CDR3 spans 19 amino acids. Germline CDR1 is SGHDT and CDR2 is YYEEEE. CDR3 DNA: TGTGCCAGCAGCCCCCCCCGCGGACAGTTCCTATTGAGCACAGATACGCAGTATTTT. Its translation: CASSPPRGQFLLSTDTQYF. Looking up the rest from reference TRBV5-6 and TRBJ2-3 gives the full variable domain: DAGVTQSPTHLIKTRGQQVTLRCSPKSGHDTVSWYQQALGQGPQFIFQYYEEEERQRGNFPDRFSGHQFPNYSSELNVNALLLGDSALYLCASSPPRGQFLLSTDTQYFGPGTRLTVL.

This sequence joins TRBV19 and TRBJ2-1, with D tentatively TRBD2 (5 bases). The CDR3 is 12 amino acids. V lost 3 bases and J lost 8, with 8 bases in between. Looked up from germline, CDR1 is LNHDA and CDR2 is SQIVND (reference sequence). CDR3 loop: CASSIFSDEQFF. CDR3 nucleotides: TGTGCCAGTAGTATTTTTAGCGATGAGCAGTTCTTC. Variable domain in full (rest from reference TRBV19 and TRBJ2-1): DGGITQSPKYLFRKEGQNVTLSCEQNLNHDAMYWYRQDPGQGLRLIYYSQIVNDFQKGDIAEGYSVSREKKESFPLTVTSAQKNPTAFYLCASSIFSDEQFFGPGTRLTVL.

This sequence joins TRBV7-2 and TRBJ2-1; possible D gene TRBD1, 5 bases. The germline V gene has CDR1 SGHTA and CDR2 FQGNSA. CDR3 size: 16 residues. Trimming shortened V by 10 bases and J by 4 bases, and 23 bases separated the two germline ends. The CDR3, as DNA: TGTGCCACCCTAACTTACAAGATTGACAGTTACAATGAGCAGTTCTTC. The encoded protein is CATLTYKIDSYNEQFF.

This clone occurred once. The chain joins TRBV11-2 to TRBJ2-1, with 7 bases aligning to TRBD2. The trim removed 2 bases at V and 5 bases at J, leaving 6 bases unmatched. The CDR3 totals 15 residues. CDR1 and CDR2 (germline): SGHAT, FQNNGV. In DNA form, the CDR3 reads TGTGCCAGCAGCTTAAGCAGCGGGGATCACAATGAGCAGTTCTTC. Translating it yields CASSLSSGDHNEQFF.

The chain couples TRBV5-4 to TRBJ2-1; D gene ambiguous. This CDR3 contains 14 residues. V lost 4 bases and J lost 8, with 16 bases in between. Germline V gene sequence: CDR1 SGHNT, CDR2 YYREEE (reference sequence). For the CDR3, the DNA is TGTGCCAGCAGCCCCGTTGGGGTTCGGGATGAGCAGTTCTTC. Protein sequence: CASSPVGVRDEQFF.

This clone appeared once. The chain has TRBV21-1 and TRBJ2-2; the D call in the table, TRBD2, was not verified against the DNA. TRBV21-1 is given as a pseudogene. The CDR3 sequence is 16 residues long. CDR3 sequence reads: CASSKSPRCASGELFF. The DNA for the CDR3 is TGTGCCAGCAGCAAATCCCCCCGGTGTGCTAGCGGGGAGCTGTTTTTT.

In the case of this clone: At the DNA level, this CDR3 is encoded by other sequences in the same sample as well. The chain has TRBV5-1 and TRBJ1-1; D remains unclear. The length of the CDR3 is 13 residues. Germline-derived CDR1 and CDR2 are SGHRS and YFSETQ. Trimming removed 4 bases from V and 5 bases from J, with 12 bases in between. In DNA form, the CDR3 reads TGCGCCAGCAGCAACAGAGGTGGGACTGAAGCTTTCTTT. Protein sequence: CASSNRGGTEAFF.

This sequence joins TRBV5-4 and TRBJ1-2; maybe TRBD1 (5 bases). The V gene lost 3 bases and the J gene lost 4 bases, with 10 bases spanning the gap. From germline, CDR1 is SGHNT and CDR2 YYREEE (reference sequence). The length of the CDR3 is 13 residues. In nucleotides, the CDR3 is TGTGCCAGCAGCTCAGAGGGGATCTATGGCTACACCTTC. The encoded protein is CASSSEGIYGYTF.

The CDR3 bases are TGTGCCAGCAGCGTAGAGGGGAGCACAGATACGCAGTATTTT. It encodes CASSVEGSTDTQYF. The V call is TRBV9, the J call TRBJ2-3; possibly TRBD1 for D (5 bases). The length of the CDR3 is 14 residues. V was shortened by 0 bases and J by 0 bases, with 5 bases between the two germline ends. The germline CDR1 and CDR2 sequences are SGDLS and YYNGEE. The whole variable domain, remainder taken from reference TRBV9 and TRBJ2-3, is DSGVTQTPKHLITATGQRVTLRCSPRSGDLSVYWYQQSLDQGLQFLIQYYNGEERAKGNILERFSAQQFPDLHSELNLSSLELGDSALYFCASSVEGSTDTQYFGPGTRLTVL.

The chain combines TRBV5-4 with TRBJ2-7; D gene unclear. V lost 0 bases to trimming and J lost 3 bases, with 7 bases between them. CDR3 size: 13 residues. Germline V lookup: CDR1 SGHNT, CDR2 YYREEE (reference sequence). The CDR3 DNA follows: TGTGCCAGCAGCTTGGGAGACGGCTACGAGCAGTACTTC. Its protein is CASSLGDGYEQYF.